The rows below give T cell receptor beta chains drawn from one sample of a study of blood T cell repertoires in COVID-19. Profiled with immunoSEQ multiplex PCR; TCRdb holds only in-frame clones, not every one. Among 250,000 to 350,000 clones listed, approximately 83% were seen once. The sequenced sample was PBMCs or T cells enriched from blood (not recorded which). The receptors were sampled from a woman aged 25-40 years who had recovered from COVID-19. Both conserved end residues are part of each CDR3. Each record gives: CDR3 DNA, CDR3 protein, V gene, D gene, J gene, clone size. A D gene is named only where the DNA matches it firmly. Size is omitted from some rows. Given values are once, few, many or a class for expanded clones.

CDR3nt: TGTGCCAGCAGCCAAGACCTAACCGGGACTACTAGCACAGATACGCAGTATTTT; CDR3aa: CASSQDLTGTTSTDTQYF; v_gene: TRBV3-1/TRBV3-2; d_gene: TRBD2; j_gene: TRBJ2-3; abundance: -
CDR3nt: TGTGCCAGTCAGAATCAGGGGTACTATGGCTACACCTTC; CDR3aa: CASQNQGYYGYTF; v_gene: TRBV3-1/TRBV3-2; d_gene: -; j_gene: TRBJ1-2; abundance: -
CDR3nt: TGTGCCAGCAGCTCCCGACAGGGGATCAGGGTAGCCAATGAGCAGTTCTTC; CDR3aa: CASSSRQGIRVANEQFF; v_gene: TRBV13; d_gene: TRBD1; j_gene: TRBJ2-1; abundance: once
CDR3nt: TGTGCCAGCAGCCCCTTAGGGGGAGCGGACTATGGCTACACCTTC; CDR3aa: CASSPLGGADYGYTF; v_gene: TRBV14; d_gene: -; j_gene: TRBJ1-2; abundance: few
CDR3nt: TGCGCCAGCAGCCAAGCATCCAGGGGCGGCACCGGGGAGCTGTTTTTT; CDR3aa: CASSQASRGGTGELFF; v_gene: TRBV4-1; d_gene: -; j_gene: TRBJ2-2; abundance: -
CDR3nt: TGTGCCAGCAGTGAAGCGCACTGGCGGGGTACCTACGAGCAGTACTTC; CDR3aa: CASSEAHWRGTYEQYF; v_gene: TRBV6-1; d_gene: -; j_gene: TRBJ2-7; abundance: once
CDR3nt: TGTGCCACCAGTCCTGAAGGGGGCTGGGTAGAGACCCAGTACTTC; CDR3aa: CATSPEGGWVETQYF; v_gene: TRBV15; d_gene: TRBD1; j_gene: TRBJ2-5; abundance: -
CDR3nt: TGTGCCAGTTCGACAAATAACTATGGCTACACCTTC; CDR3aa: CASSTNNYGYTF; v_gene: TRBV19; d_gene: -; j_gene: TRBJ1-2; abundance: -
CDR3nt: TGTGCCAGCACCCCGGGACAGGAAAACTATGGCTACACCTTC; CDR3aa: CASTPGQENYGYTF; v_gene: TRBV5-4; d_gene: TRBD1; j_gene: TRBJ1-2; abundance: -
CDR3nt: TGTGCCAGCATGGCGGTCACTGAAGCTTTCTTT; CDR3aa: CASMAVTEAFF; v_gene: TRBV6-5; d_gene: -; j_gene: TRBJ1-1; abundance: -
CDR3nt: TGTGCCAGCAGTTCATTCTACGAGCAGTACTTC; CDR3aa: CASSSFYEQYF; v_gene: TRBV12-3/TRBV12-4; d_gene: -; j_gene: TRBJ2-7; abundance: -
CDR3nt: TGCGCCAGCAGTGTAGCGGAAAAAAAACAAGAGACCCAGTACTTC; CDR3aa: CASSVAEKKQETQYF; v_gene: TRBV10-2; d_gene: -; j_gene: TRBJ2-5; abundance: -
CDR3nt: TGTGCCAGCAGCTTATATCCTCCTGTTCGGACAGGCGATGAGCAGTTCTTC; CDR3aa: CASSLYPPVRTGDEQFF; v_gene: TRBV7-2; d_gene: TRBD1; j_gene: TRBJ2-1; abundance: once
CDR3nt: TGCGCCAGCAGCTTGGGACAGCTAACTAACTATGGCTACACCTTC; CDR3aa: CASSLGQLTNYGYTF; v_gene: TRBV5-1; d_gene: -; j_gene: TRBJ1-2; abundance: -
CDR3nt: TGTGCCAGCAGCTTAGAACAAAACACTGAAGCTTTCTTT; CDR3aa: CASSLEQNTEAFF; v_gene: TRBV7-9; d_gene: -; j_gene: TRBJ1-1; abundance: -
CDR3nt: TGTGCCAGCTCACCTGGTGGACAGGGCGCCTATGGCTACACCTTC; CDR3aa: CASSPGGQGAYGYTF; v_gene: TRBV18; d_gene: TRBD1; j_gene: TRBJ1-2; abundance: -